These 25 T cell receptor beta chains were all obtained from the same sample, sequenced in a study of T cells in Graves' hyperthyroidism and ophthalmopathy (dated by TCRdb to about 2019). The library was obtained by multiplex PCR. Sequencing took place on an Illumina HiSeq 2000. The TCR beta CDR3 regions were amplified from the RNA transcripts. The TCR CDR3 was subjected to a first round of RT-PCR using the HTBI primer set and the Qiagen OneStep RT-PCR kit. TCRdb's own reprocessing of the public reads used fastp at Q25 and MiXCR and kept productive beta chains. Every entry covers one CDR3 protein and lists the most common genes and DNA from its rows. In this sample the table shows almost 600,000 distinct CDR3 sequences, about 15% of which occur a single time. The ten largest clones capture under 7% of the sample. Sequencing was performed on blood. Every receptor here comes from a woman aged 25-40 years with Graves' hyperthyroidism that later progressed to Graves' ophthalmopathy.

This clonotype has a count of ten or more. This chain joins TRBV18 and TRBJ1-2, with 9 bases identical to TRBD1. V lost 3 bases to trimming and J lost 2 bases; unmatched junction nucleotides: 10. The CDR3 spans 17 residues. The germline V gene encodes CDR1 KGHSH and CDR2 LQKENI. DNA for the CDR3: TGTGCCAGCTCACCGGTTTCAGGGACAGGGAGCAACTATGGCTACACCTTC. This encodes CASSPVSGTGSNYGYTF.

This clonotype came up many times. J is TRBJ1-1 and V is TRBV12-3 or TRBV12-4; no clear D gene. The V end lost 7 bases, the J end lost 1 base, and 19 bases lay between the germline ends. This CDR3 contains 16 residues. CDR3 coding DNA: TGTGCCAGCAAAAGGGCCGGAGCCCCCTCGAACACTGAAGCTTTCTTT. This translates into CASKRAGAPSNTEAFF.

In this sample, this clonotype turned up many times. The chain uses TRBV27 and TRBJ1-2; D is unresolved. Germline V gene data show CDR1 as MNHEY and CDR2 as SMNVEV (reference sequence). The V end lost 6 bases, the J end lost 1 base, and 3 bases lay between the germline ends. The CDR3 spans 11 residues. The CDR3 sequence: CASSDNYGYTF. The CDR3 DNA follows: TGTGCCAGCAGCGATAACTATGGCTACACCTTC.

In its sample, this clonotype was seen a few times. The genes are TRBV24-1 and TRBJ2-2, with D maybe TRBD1 (6 bases). V dropped 4 bases and J dropped 1 base, with 18 bases sitting between them. There are 18 residues in the CDR3. The germline CDR1 and CDR2 sequences are KGHDR and SFDVKD. CDR3 protein: CATSDQVQGKRNTGELFF. CDR3 nucleotide sequence: TGTGCCACCAGTGACCAGGTACAGGGAAAAAGGAACACCGGGGAGCTGTTTTTT.

The sample holds a few counts of this clonotype. The rearrangement uses TRBV19 and TRBJ2-1, with D unresolved. The CDR3 totals 15 residues. V was clipped by 6 bases and J by 7 bases, with 19 bases between them. Per germline, CDR1 LNHDA and CDR2 SQIVND (reference sequence). CDR3 loop: CASSETPFLGNEQFF. The CDR3 bases are TGTGCCAGTAGCGAGACTCCCTTTTTGGGGAATGAGCAGTTCTTC.

This clonotype was counted many times. CDR3 in amino acids: CASSVGEYTDTQYF. In DNA, the CDR3 is TGTGCCAGCAGCGTAGGCGAATACACAGATACGCAGTATTTT. This chain joins TRBV9 and TRBJ2-3; no clear D. Germline V gene lookup returns CDR1 SGDLS and CDR2 YYNGEE. Trimming took 0 bases from V and 2 from J, leaving 7 bases between them. The CDR3 covers 14 residues.

At least ten counts were recorded for this clonotype. The CDR3 DNA reads TGTGCCAGTACCCCTGGACAGACCGATCAGCCCCAGCATTTT. Translating it yields CASTPGQTDQPQHF. The rearrangement joins TRBV19 to TRBJ1-5, with a weak D call TRBD1 (6 bases). The V end lost 7 bases, the J end lost 5 bases, and 15 bases lay between the germline ends. This CDR3 is built from 14 residues. CDR1 is LNHDA and CDR2 is SQIVND in the germline V gene (reference sequence).

This clonotype occurred many times. The chain uses TRBV10-3 and TRBJ2-1; D is undetermined. Germline V gene data show CDR1 as ENHRY and CDR2 as SYGVKD. V lost 6 bases and J 0 bases, leaving 24 bases between the germline ends. This CDR3 has 19 amino acids. The CDR3 spells CAIRPQDGRISDSYNEQFF. The CDR3 DNA follows: TGTGCCATCAGACCCCAGGACGGCAGAATATCCGACTCCTACAATGAGCAGTTCTTC.

Many counts were recorded for this clonotype. The V gene is TRBV5-1, the J gene TRBJ2-1; 8 bases line up with TRBD1. This CDR3 has 18 amino acids. CDR1 and CDR2 (germline): SGHRS, YFSETQ. The V and J ends lost 3 bases and 0 bases, in that order; junction bases with no gene match: 11. Written as DNA, the CDR3 is TGCGCCAGCAGCTCCCCGGACAGGGCCGAGAGCTCCTACAATGAGCAGTTCTTC. Its protein is CASSSPDRAESSYNEQFF.

The sample holds a few counts of this clonotype. The rearrangement links TRBV5-1 to TRBJ1-1; no reliable D call. Germline values: CDR1 SGHRS, CDR2 YFSETQ. This CDR3 contains 14 residues. Trimming stripped 4 bases from V and 1 base from J, with 11 bases between. CDR3 sequence: CASSLHPGNTEAFF. CDR3 nucleotide sequence: TGCGCCAGCAGCCTCCACCCCGGGAACACTGAAGCTTTCTTT.

V usage is TRBV18 and J usage is TRBJ2-7; D gene uncertain. The CDR3 contains 13 residues. V gave up 2 bases and J gave up 5 bases, with 10 bases separating them. Germline loops: CDR1 KGHSH, CDR2 LQKENI. This chain's CDR3 is CASSPTLVDEQYF. In DNA form, the CDR3 reads TGTGCCAGCTCACCAACCCTCGTTGACGAGCAGTACTTC.

In its sample, this clonotype was seen a few times. This sequence joins TRBV20-1 and TRBJ1-5, with 10 bases aligning to TRBD1. The germline V gene encodes CDR1 DFQATT and CDR2 SNEGSKA (reference sequence). This CDR3 region has 19 residues. Trimming took 1 base from V and 1 from J; bases not matched to a gene: 13. CDR3 sequence: CSARGSLRTGGSSNQPQHF. The CDR3, as DNA: TGCAGTGCTAGAGGAAGTTTAAGGACAGGGGGATCCAGCAATCAGCCCCAGCATTTT.

This clonotype was observed at least ten times. The CDR3 nucleotides read TGTGCCAGCGGGACAGGGGACACCTACGAGCAGTACTTC. It yields the protein CASGTGDTYEQYF. V and J are TRBV6-1 and TRBJ2-7, with 10 bases aligning to TRBD1. Germline V gene sequence: CDR1 MNHNS, CDR2 SASEGT. V shed 8 bases and J 2 bases; nucleotides not matched to a gene: 3. CDR3 length: 13 amino acids.

The sample holds a few counts of this clonotype. V usage is TRBV6-2 or TRBV6-3 and J usage is TRBJ2-2; D is ambiguous. The V end lost 3 bases, the J end lost 7 bases, and 9 bases lay between the germline ends. The V gene's germline CDR1 is MNHEY and CDR2 SVGEGT. The CDR3 is 13 residues long. CDR3 in DNA: TGTGCCAGCAGTTATAGGCGAGGCGGGGAGCTGTTTTTT. Encoded protein: CASSYRRGGELFF.

This clonotype has at least ten counts. The chain combines TRBV7-9 with TRBJ1-2; D remains ambiguous. CDR3 length: 14 residues. The germline gives CDR1 SEHNR, CDR2 FQNEAQ (reference sequence). Deletions cut 5 bases from V and 6 bases from J, with 16 bases between. The CDR3 protein is CASSALVDRDGYTF. CDR3 nucleotide sequence: TGTGCCAGCAGCGCGTTGGTTGACCGGGATGGCTACACCTTC.

This clonotype was recorded at least ten times. The chain uses TRBV12-5 and TRBJ1-1; 7 bases agree with TRBD1. There are 14 residues in the CDR3. Germline V lookup: CDR1 LGHNT, CDR2 FRNRAP. V lost 7 bases to trimming and J lost 4 bases; unmatched junction nucleotides: 9. CDR3 residues: CASATRQGGTEAFF. The CDR3 DNA reads TGTGCTAGTGCTACTCGACAGGGAGGCACTGAAGCTTTCTTT.

The table lists this clonotype with many counts. V gene TRBV7-2 combines with J gene TRBJ2-7; possible D gene TRBD2, 7 bases. Germline loops: CDR1 SGHTA, CDR2 FQGNSA. The V end lost 5 bases, the J end lost 5 bases, and 10 bases lay between the germline ends. CDR3 length: 12 amino acids. For the CDR3, the DNA is TGTGCCAGCAGCCGCGGGGGCCACGAGCAGTACTTC. Its protein is CASSRGGHEQYF.

This clonotype was seen repeatedly, ten times or more. The rearrangement links TRBV7-9 to TRBJ2-3; D possibly matches TRBD1 or TRBD2 (5 bases each). Germline CDR1 and CDR2: SEHNR and FQNEAQ (reference sequence). CDR3 length: 12 amino acids. The CDR3 nucleotides are TGTGCTTCGGGGCACACTACAGATACGCAGTATTTT. This sequence encodes CASGHTTDTQYF.

This clonotype was seen repeatedly, ten times or more. The CDR3 protein is CASSEEAVNSKNIQYF. DNA of the CDR3: TGTGCCAGCAGTGAGGAGGCGGTGAATTCCAAAAACATTCAGTACTTC. The chain recombines TRBV2 with TRBJ2-4, with D possibly matching TRBD2 (5 bases). There are 16 residues in the CDR3. CDR1 and CDR2 from the germline V gene are SNHLY and FYNNEI. V lost 3 bases and J 2 bases, leaving 14 bases between the germline ends.

This chain joins TRBV20-1 and TRBJ1-2; 9 bases agree with TRBD1. The CDR3 length is 14 residues. With 3 bases clipped from V and 7 bases from J, the junction kept 9 bases outside the gene matches. The germline CDR1 and CDR2 sequences are DFQATT and SNEGSKA (reference sequence). The CDR3 loop reads CSASRDRANTGYTF. The CDR3 DNA reads TGCAGTGCTAGCCGGGACAGGGCCAACACTGGCTACACCTTC.

There are many counts of this clonotype. The J gene is TRBJ2-7, the V gene TRBV6-1; TRBD1 aligns across 9 bases. The CDR3 length is 13 residues. Trimming at V came to 7 bases and at J to 9 bases, leaving 10 bases not matched to a gene. Germline CDR1 and CDR2: MNHNS and SASEGT. The DNA of the CDR3 is TGTGCCAGCACGGGACAGGGTCTTAGTGGGCAGTACTTC. Its translation is CASTGQGLSGQYF.

This clonotype was counted ten times or more. The chain uses TRBV19 and TRBJ1-1; TRBD1 is a possible D gene (5 bases). Germline CDR1 reads LNHDA; CDR2 reads SQIVND (reference sequence). Trimming took 8 bases from V and 8 from J, leaving 18 bases between them. The CDR3 covers 13 residues. CDR3 residues: CASGITGTLEAFF. As DNA, the CDR3 is TGTGCCAGTGGGATAACCGGGACTTTAGAAGCTTTCTTT.

This clonotype was recorded many times. The rearrangement joins TRBV6-2 or TRBV6-3 to TRBJ1-5; 8 bases are shared with TRBD1. V lost 4 bases, J lost 2 bases, and 7 bases stayed unmatched. The V gene's germline CDR1 is MNHEY and CDR2 SVGEGT. CDR3 length: 16 amino acids. Here the CDR3 reads CASSFGQGLGNQPQHF. Written as DNA, the CDR3 is TGTGCCAGCAGTTTCGGACAGGGTTTGGGCAATCAGCCCCAGCATTTT.

In this sample, this clonotype turned up many times. This sequence joins TRBV20-1 and TRBJ1-2; 10 bases map to TRBD1. The CDR3 is 13 residues long. Germline V gene lookup returns CDR1 DFQATT and CDR2 SNEGSKA (reference sequence). The J segment lost 9 bases and the V segment lost 1 base, leaving 5 bases of the junction unmatched. CDR3 loop: CSARAGTGVSYTF. DNA of the CDR3: TGCAGTGCTAGAGCCGGGACAGGGGTGAGCTACACCTTC.

The table lists this clonotype with many counts. The CDR3 coding sequence is TGTGCCAGCCGACTAGCGGGAGGGCCCAATACCGGGGAGCTGTTTTTT. Protein: CASRLAGGPNTGELFF. The chain recombines TRBV2 with TRBJ2-2, with 14 nucleotides matching TRBD2. In germline, CDR1 is SNHLY, CDR2 FYNNEI. The CDR3 has 16 amino acids. The J segment lost 5 bases and the V segment lost 8 bases, leaving 7 bases of the junction unmatched.